The 2 T cell receptor beta chains below were found in one sample sequenced in a study of human T cells and chemical hapten exposure. From the RACE reads, TCRdb called clonotypes with MiXCR, one entry per CDR3 protein. Counted here are roughly 200,000 distinct CDR3 sequences, 20% to 25% occurring once; the ten biggest clones make up 2.5%. The time point here: patch test 3, about 24 weeks after DPC sensitization. Treatment indicated: therapeutic diphenylcyclopropenone sensitization with weekly scalp DPC. The sample consisted of whole blood, taken in connection with sensitization to the hapten diphenylcyclopropenone (DPC). The origin of the receptors is a woman aged 40 to 50 with alopecia areata. Some clones in this sample may be carry-over from other donors' samples.

This clonotype was seen only a few times. V is TRBV20-1 and J is TRBJ1-5; D is unclear. The V end was cut by 1 base, the J end by 5 bases, with 9 bases between. Germline lookup yields CDR1 DFQATT and CDR2 SNEGSKA (reference sequence). The CDR3 contains 13 residues. CDR3 in amino acids: CSARGGNDQPQHF. DNA for the CDR3: TGCAGTGCTAGAGGAGGGAACGATCAGCCCCAGCATTTT.

In nucleotides, the CDR3 is TGTGCCACCCGGGACAGGGCGATGGATGAGCAGTTCTTC. Translation: CATRDRAMDEQFF. The V call is TRBV24-1, the J call TRBJ2-1; 9 positions match TRBD1. The V gene's germline CDR1 is KGHDR and CDR2 SFDVKD. This CDR3 spans 13 amino acids. The V and J ends lost 9 bases and 8 bases, in that order; junction bases with no gene match: 7.